Listed here are 7 T cell receptor beta chains from one sample, sequenced in a study of T cell therapy after organ transplantation. Assay: immunoSEQ multiplex PCR; the TCRdb copy retains only in-frame clones and omits some. Here the sample spans 15,000 to 20,000 clones, approximately 85% being singletons. Time point in this sample: 4-8 weeks after completion of therapy. These receptors have no identified antigens. The sequences come from CD8+ T cells from blood, collected after autologous CMV-specific T cell therapy. These receptors all stem from a human patient who had received a solid organ transplant and had CMV disease. Some T cells may trace back to the graft donor.

The J gene is TRBJ2-7, the V gene TRBV6-5; D is undetermined. This CDR3 has 13 amino acids. Trimming pared 0 bases from V and 3 bases from J, leaving 6 bases between. Per the germline V gene, CDR1 is MNHEY and CDR2 is SVGAGI. The CDR3 is CASSYSAGYEQYF. The CDR3 region has the DNA TGTGCCAGCAGTTACTCGGCAGGCTACGAGCAGTACTTC.

CDR3 residues: CASSESIHEGGNTEAFF. The CDR3 coding sequence is TGCGCCAGCAGTGAGTCGATACATGAGGGCGGGAACACTGAAGCTTTCTTT. The chain uses TRBV10-1 and TRBJ1-1, with unresolved D. The CDR3 loop spans 17 amino acids. Trimming took 0 bases from V and 1 from J, leaving 15 bases between them. Germline-derived CDR1 and CDR2 are WNHNN and SYGVQD (reference sequence).

This chain uses TRBV4-1 with TRBJ1-2; 9 bases fit TRBD1. Trimming removed 4 bases from V and 3 bases from J; junction bases left unmatched: 9. The germline V gene encodes CDR1 MGHRA and CDR2 YSYEKL. CDR3 length equals 16 residues. In nucleotides, the CDR3 is TGCGCCAGCAGCCCAACGACAGGGGGGTACGACTATGGCTACACCTTC. This sequence encodes CASSPTTGGYDYGYTF.

The chain joins TRBV27 to TRBJ2-2, with 10 bases fitting TRBD1. The CDR3 loop spans 15 amino acids. The trim removed 5 bases at V and 6 bases at J, leaving 6 bases unmatched. Germline V gene lookup returns CDR1 MNHEY and CDR2 SMNVEV (reference sequence). The chain's CDR3 is CASSTGTGAAGELFF. The CDR3 DNA sequence: TGTGCCAGCAGTACCGGGACAGGGGCCGCCGGGGAGCTGTTTTTT.

This clone was counted a single time. The chain joins TRBV4-3 to TRBJ2-5, with 8 bases matching TRBD2. The CDR3 runs to 18 residues. Germline V gene data show CDR1 as LGHNA and CDR2 as YSLEER. With V trimmed by 0 bases and J by 0 bases, 9 bases remained unmatched. In DNA, the CDR3 is TGCGCCAGCAGCCAAGATATCGGGGGGGAGAGGTACCAAGAGACCCAGTACTTC. Its translation is CASSQDIGGERYQETQYF.

V gene TRBV5-6 combines with J gene TRBJ2-1, with D perhaps being TRBD1 or TRBD2 (5 bases each). The V end lost 4 bases, the J end lost 6 bases, and 14 bases lay between the germline ends. From germline, CDR1 is SGHDT and CDR2 YYEEEE. The CDR3 runs to 14 residues. CDR3 DNA sequence: TGTGCCAGCAGCGGGACGGCCTGGGCCAATGAGCAGTTCTTC. This sequence encodes CASSGTAWANEQFF.

V and J are TRBV4-2 and TRBJ2-1; the D call may be TRBD1 or TRBD2 (5 bases each). V lost 1 base, J lost 6 bases, and 10 bases lay in between. The CDR3 sequence is 14 residues long. From germline, CDR1 is LGHNA and CDR2 YNFKEQ. The CDR3 here is CASSQAYGGNEQFF. As DNA, the CDR3 is TGTGCCAGCAGCCAAGCTTATGGGGGCAATGAGCAGTTCTTC.